This TCR beta chain comes out of a study of T-cell memory formation after mild COVID-19. Study-wide background: TCR clusters were mostly confined to one donor each. Study-wide results and limits: Those CD4+ clones that contracted were mainly in CM and EM (CD8+ ones in EMRA).

The CDR3 is 15 residues long. V was shortened by 0 bases and J by 6 bases, with 13 bases between the two germline ends. The germline V gene has CDR1 SGHVS and CDR2 FQNEAQ. This clonotype was seen only a few times. Antigen specificity is unknown. TCRdb analysed the 5' RACE reads with MiXCR anew, one entry per CDR3 protein. The data hold around 200,000 distinct CDR3 sequences, with 20% to 25% observed a single time. Source material: PBMCs or a T cell subset sorted from them (not recorded which). The source is an adult woman who had mild COVID-19 (a few samples of this study predate the infection). Cell type and time point are not known. The rearrangement joins TRBV7-8 to TRBJ2-3; weak D call: TRBD1 (6 bases). The CDR3 coding sequence is TGTGCCAGCAGCTTAGCTCGAACAGGGACGGATACGCAGTATTTT. Translation gives CASSLARTGTDTQYF.